These T cell receptor beta chains were read from a single sample in a study of cytomegalovirus exposure and HLA in healthy donors. The repertoire was sequenced with immunoSEQ multiplex PCR; TCRdb's copy has only in-frame clones and lacks some. The profile covers 150,000 or so clones, with 80% appearing a single time and over 10% taken by the ten largest. The sample comprised PBMCs. Every receptor here comes from a man aged 25 to 40 in good health and CMV-seropositive. Each CDR3 is given with its conserved first and last residue. D genes are given only for firm matches. Clone sizes are given selectively: once, few, many, or a class where the clone is expanded.

TRBD1	.	TRBV28	TRBJ1-1	CASSLRGDRLNTEAFF	TGTGCCAGCAGTTTAAGGGGGGACAGATTGAACACTGAAGCTTTCTTT
.	few	TRBV4-2	TRBJ1-1	CASSQEPGGAEAFF	TGTGCCAGCAGCCAAGAGCCCGGCGGGGCTGAAGCTTTCTTT
TRBD2	few	TRBV6-6	TRBJ2-7	CATLSGYEQYF	TGTGCCACCCTTAGCGGGTACGAGCAGTACTTC
.	few	TRBV5-8	TRBJ2-6	CASSPRGSGANVLTF	TGTGCCAGCAGTCCCCGGGGGTCTGGGGCCAACGTCCTGACTTTC
.	.	TRBV7-3	TRBJ2-1	CASSLDSWNEQFF	TGTGCCAGCAGCCTCGATAGTTGGAATGAGCAGTTCTTC
TRBD2	.	TRBV28	TRBJ2-1	CASSLGGGYNEQFF	TGTGCCAGCAGTTTAGGGGGGGGCTACAATGAGCAGTTCTTC
.	.	TRBV19	TRBJ2-1	CASSINVASSYNEQFF	TGTGCCAGTAGTATAAACGTGGCCTCCTCCTACAATGAGCAGTTCTTC
TRBD1	.	TRBV7-9	TRBJ1-5	CASSPQGPPQHF	TGTGCCAGCAGCCCACAGGGGCCGCCCCAGCATTTT
.	.	TRBV6-1	TRBJ1-4	CASSPFRGAGEKLFF	TGTGCCAGCAGCCCCTTTCGGGGGGCGGGTGAAAAACTGTTTTTT
.	.	TRBV6-1	TRBJ1-5	CASSEAQSGNQPQHF	TGTGCCAGCAGTGAAGCGCAGAGCGGCAATCAGCCCCAGCATTTT
TRBD1	.	TRBV12-5	TRBJ2-7	CASGIPRDSRTSYEQYF	TGTGCTAGTGGAATCCCCCGGGACAGCAGGACCTCCTACGAGCAGTACTTC
TRBD1	few	TRBV5-1	TRBJ2-3	CASSLEDRETDTQYF	TGCGCCAGCAGCTTGGAGGACAGGGAAACAGATACGCAGTATTTT
.	.	TRBV10-1	TRBJ2-2	CASTPAGGGNTGELFF	TGCGCCAGCACCCCCGCCGGAGGAGGCAACACCGGGGAGCTGTTTTTT
.	.	TRBV6-1	TRBJ1-4	CASNDLYGEKLFF	TGTGCCAGCAATGACTTGTACGGTGAAAAACTGTTTTTT